The entry below gives a single TCR beta chain sequence along with its context. No cognate antigen has been identified for it. Base qualities are missing; no much larger clone stands one base away. Distinct nucleotide sequences in the sample also encode this CDR3. The sample comes from a study of shared clonotypes between healthy human individuals (dated by TCRdb to 2019 to 2021). As for the study more broadly: A couple of women and a few men aged 18 to 49 years were included in the cohort. The study deeply sequenced blood TCR repertoires of five healthy adults to estimate repertoire size and the extent of clonotype sharing between individuals. Libraries were prepared and TCR repertoires were sequenced by different laboratories using diverse techniques, in order to increase sequencing depth and limit assay-specific biases. Between about 0.8 and 9 billion PBMCs per donor were obtained by leukapheresis. For each donor, CD4 naive and CD4 memory were each given three plates, CD8 naive was given two plates, and CD8 memory was given one plate.

The germline V gene specifies SGDLS as CDR1 and YYNGEE as CDR2. From the cysteine through the phenylalanine, the CDR3 covers 15 amino acids. Just CDR3 DNA is preserved here, 45 bases in frame from base 1. V is cut back by 1 base and J by 0 bases, with 2 bases in the junction unmatched. Using the deep immunoSEQ assay, multiplex PCR amplified TCR CDR3 regions from genomic DNA. For each cell subset, the extracted genomic DNA was distributed evenly across all wells of several immunoSEQ 96-well plates, and each plate served as one replicate. Each replicate PCR for sorted subsets received approximately 220 ng genomic DNA, equal to 30,000 or so T cell genomes. Purified libraries were quantified with a Qubit 3.0 fluorometer, sized on a Bioanalyzer 2100, and re-quantified with the KAPA Library Quantification kit. A separate single-read 150-cycle Illumina NextSeq 550 flow cell was used to sequence each immunoSEQ 96-well plate. Regarding the original processing steps: Because the immunoSEQ output held only junctional sequences and lacked quality scores, the filtering could not match the filtering applied to full-length reads. To assign V/J genes and CDR3, sequences were annotated using PyIR, a Python wrapper for IgBLAST v1.9, with IMGT germline references. Reads were filtered out if the reads had weak V/J assignments (E-value above 1e-6), no CDR3, stop codons, out-of-frame junctions, or ambiguous translated residues. V3J clonotypes were defined as sequences sharing an identical inferred V gene, J gene, and CDR3 amino acid sequence. To compute the percentage overlap between repertoires, the number of shared unique clonotypes was divided by the size of the smaller repertoire. Repertoire richness was assessed with RTK rarefaction, the Chao1 estimator, and Recon v2.1 estimates of unobserved clonotypes. For all TCRbeta clonotypes obtained by the gDNA method from a few donors, generation probabilities were computed with OLGA. The immuneACCESS repertoire file appears here via TCRdb, limited to in-frame rearrangements. These files lack a portion of the clones; in checked studies, under half of the deficit traces to unresolved V genes, and the cause of the others is not known. The V and J calls and the clone size are those of that table, but D and trimming were determined from the DNA. The sample data list under 1,100,000 clones, and around 74% of these were observed just once. The leading ten clones occupy approximately 1.5% of the sample.

Beyond this particular receptor, the publication reports: Because the study included only a small number of donors, the genetic and exposure-history diversity represented was limited. Around 5.4% of naive CD4, around 4% of naive CD8, roughly 2.4% of memory CD4, and 0.35% to 0.4% of memory CD8 clonotypes were shared across four donors. Based on pairwise subsampling, the degree of clonotype sharing among donors was expected to be affected by sequencing depth. Even with the large sequencing depth, rarefaction of the sorted-subset datasets indicated that sequencing was incomplete. Naive subsets generally had larger estimated clonotype richness than memory subsets did. Sampling was limited to blood, and TCR repertoires in tissue likely differ from TCR repertoires in blood. Clonotypes shared by all four sorted-subset donors showed higher generation probabilities than non-shared clonotypes.

Donors were healthy HIV-negative adults with no recently reported acute infections or vaccinations. Only Caucasian adults living in Nashville, Tennessee, USA were represented among the donors. Magnetic negative selection was used to enrich CD4+ T cells, after which naive cells were positively selected on CD45RA and the negative fraction became the memory subset. Blood was collected by leukapheresis, and PBMCs were isolated by Ficoll-Histopaque density gradient centrifugation and then cryopreserved in liquid nitrogen vapor phase. Purity and quantity of every magnetically sorted T cell population were checked by analytical flow cytometry. Genomic DNA was isolated from every sorted fraction and measured by UV absorbance on a Nanodrop 2000c.

The V and J genes are TRBV9 and TRBJ2-3, with 7 bases matching TRBD2. The TCR comes from a man between 18 and 29 years old in good health. Sequenced sample: memory CD4+ T cells sorted from blood. Reading the label with the study, this specimen's cell subset or site is: CD45RA-negative fraction. The CDR3 reads CASSVSGGSTDTQYF. In nucleotides, the sequence is TGTGCCAGCAGCGTATCCGGGGGGAGCACAGATACGCAGTATTTT.